This section outlines one T cell receptor beta chain sequence together with its context. Its target is not known. Deletions cut 4 bases from V and 4 bases from J, with 18 bases between. From germline, CDR1 is LGHNA and CDR2 YSLEER. CDR3 length: 16 amino acids. Clones were sequenced by immunoSEQ multiplex PCR, and TCRdb holds only the in-frame ones, with some missing. The profile covers roughly 180,000 clones, with around 88% appearing a single time and roughly 0.49% taken by the ten largest. The data were obtained in a study of T cell responses to AZD1222 COVID-19 vaccine. Study observations and caveats: Most donors were white British, females outnumbered males, and clonal diversity was possibly underestimated. Recipients of AZD1222 seropositive at baseline numbered only five or six.

The sequence was collected from an adult in good health. The source was peripheral blood, collected on day 0 of AZD1222 vaccination. This chain uses TRBV4-3 with TRBJ2-3; a possible D gene is TRBD2 (5 bases). As DNA, the CDR3 is TGCGCCAGCAGCCCCGGTTTGACTGGGAGCGCAGATACGCAGTATTTT. This gives the protein CASSPGLTGSADTQYF.